This entry lists 14 T cell receptor beta chains sequenced from one sample in a study of cytomegalovirus exposure and HLA in healthy donors. The study ran its PCR with 60 Vbeta and 13 Jbeta primers. The data were produced by immunoSEQ multiplex PCR, yet TCRdb's version contains in-frame clones alone and is incomplete. This sample has about 160,000 clones, with around 75% found just once. The sample comprised PBMCs. These receptors were taken from a woman aged 18 to 35 in good health and CMV-seronegative.

The chain has TRBV6-6 and TRBJ1-2; 8 bases fit TRBD1. CDR1 is MNHNY, CDR2 SVGAGI, per germline (reference sequence). Trimming cost V 4 bases and J 6 bases; bases outside gene matches: 1. The CDR3 is made up of 12 amino acids. The CDR3 DNA reads as TGTGCCAGCAGTTCGACAGGGGATGGCTACACCTTC. Protein product: CASSSTGDGYTF.

This clone was observed once. The chain combines TRBV6-5 with TRBJ2-1; D is undetermined. The germline CDR1 and CDR2 sequences are MNHEY and SVGAGI. CDR3 size: 11 residues. V gave up 5 bases and J gave up 7 bases, with 6 bases separating them. CDR3 in amino acids: CASSLSNEQFF. CDR3 coding DNA: TGTGCCAGCAGTCTCAGTAATGAGCAGTTCTTC.

The chain has TRBV27 and TRBJ1-2; D might be TRBD1 (6 bases). Germline assignment: CDR1 MNHEY and CDR2 SMNVEV (reference sequence). Between the trimmed V and J ends, which lost 5 bases and 4 bases, there was a span of 20 bases. The CDR3 has 16 residues. The CDR3 sequence: CASSIRGSGTPYGYTF. The DNA for the CDR3 is TGTGCCAGCAGTATTAGGGGATCCGGGACACCCTATGGCTACACCTTC.

V usage is TRBV30 and J usage is TRBJ1-1; TRBD1 matches 7 bases. Germline V gives CDR1 GTSNPN, CDR2 SVGIG (reference sequence). The V gene end was trimmed by 3 bases and the J gene end by 0 bases; junction bases not matched to a gene: 7. This CDR3 has 15 amino acids. CDR3 coding DNA: TGTGCCTGGAGCAGATATACAGGGGTGAACACTGAAGCTTTCTTT. Protein product: CAWSRYTGVNTEAFF.

A few counts support this clone. CDR3 protein: CASSLGDRFSGNTIYF. The CDR3, as DNA: TGTGCCAGCAGCTTAGGGGACAGATTCTCTGGAAACACCATATATTTT. V gene TRBV7-2 combines with J gene TRBJ1-3; 7 bases fit TRBD1. The germline gives CDR1 SGHTA, CDR2 FQGNSA. Trimming cost V 1 base and J 0 bases; bases outside gene matches: 3. The CDR3 is 16 amino acids.

DNA of the CDR3: TGTGCCAGCAGCCCCGGCTGGGGGCTAGGGAATCAGCCCCAGCATTTT. It yields the protein CASSPGWGLGNQPQHF. This sequence joins TRBV28 and TRBJ1-5, with D possibly TRBD1 on 6 matching bases. Germline V gene lookup returns CDR1 MDHEN and CDR2 SYDVKM. V was clipped by 6 bases and J by 4 bases, with 19 bases between them. There are 16 residues in the CDR3.

The chain employs TRBV10-2 and TRBJ2-7, with 12 nucleotides matching TRBD2. The CDR3 loop spans 15 amino acids. Germline CDR1 is WSHSY and CDR2 is SAAADI. V lost 5 bases, J lost 3 bases, and 5 bases stayed unmatched. CDR3 DNA: TGCGCCAGCAGTTTTGGACTAGCGGGATTCTACGAGCAGTACGTC. Amino acid sequence: CASSFGLAGFYEQYV.

The rearrangement links TRBV6-6 to TRBJ1-2; no clear D gene. CDR1 and CDR2 from the germline V gene are MNHNY and SVGAGI (reference sequence). This CDR3 is 13 amino acids long. V dropped 2 bases and J dropped 8 bases, with 12 bases sitting between them. CDR3 region: CASSYEVSLGYTF. CDR3 nucleotides: TGTGCCAGCAGTTACGAGGTATCTCTCGGCTACACCTTC.

Comment on this clone: One end of the junction fails to match germline, which may point to a read error. The chain recombines TRBV27 with TRBJ2-1; 7 nucleotides match TRBD2. Looked up from germline, CDR1 is MNHEY and CDR2 is SMNVEV (reference sequence). This CDR3 has 13 amino acids. DNA of the CDR3: TGTGCCAGCAGTTTAGGGGGGGGACTGCCCCGGGTCTTC. It encodes CASSLGGGLPRVF.

The V and J genes are TRBV6-5 and TRBJ2-5, with D tentatively TRBD2 (6 bases). The germline V gene encodes CDR1 MNHEY and CDR2 SVGAGI. This CDR3 comprises 15 residues. Trimming stripped 1 base from V and 5 bases from J, with 14 bases between. The CDR3 region has the DNA TGTGCCAGCAGTTACTTGCCAACTAGCTCCGAGACCCAGTACTTC. As protein: CASSYLPTSSETQYF.

This chain links TRBV6-1 with TRBJ1-2, with D unclear. The CDR3 runs 15 residues. CDR1 and CDR2 from the germline V gene are MNHNS and SASEGT. Trimming took off 3 bases at V and 5 bases at J, with 16 bases between the two ends. The CDR3 spells CASSEAGGWDYGYTF. The DNA of the CDR3 is TGTGCCAGCAGTGAGGCGGGAGGATGGGATTATGGCTACACCTTC.

The chain uses TRBV2 and TRBJ1-6; 7 bases align to TRBD1. Germline V gives CDR1 SNHLY, CDR2 FYNNEI. This CDR3 contains 12 residues. The V and J ends lost 6 bases and 9 bases, in that order; junction bases with no gene match: 2. CDR3 nucleotides: TGTGCCAGCAGGACAGGGACTTCACCCCTCCACTTT. Amino acid sequence: CASRTGTSPLHF.

The V gene is TRBV7-8, the J gene TRBJ2-1, with D possibly being TRBD2 (6 bases). Germline V CDR1 and CDR2: SGHVS, FQNEAQ. The V end lost 1 base, the J end lost 1 base, and 11 bases lay between the germline ends. The CDR3 loop spans 16 amino acids. This chain's CDR3 is CASSLVPGTSYNEQFF. Written as DNA, the CDR3 is TGTGCCAGCAGCTTAGTACCGGGGACTTCCTACAATGAGCAGTTCTTC. The full variable domain, rest sourced from reference TRBV7-8 and TRBJ2-1, is GAGVSQSPRYKVAKRGQDVALRCDPISGHVSLFWYQQALGQGPEFLTYFQNEAQLDKSGLPSDRFFAERPEGSVSTLKIQRTQQEDSAVYLCASSLVPGTSYNEQFFGPGTRLTVL.

The rearrangement joins TRBV19 to TRBJ1-5; 9 bases are shared with TRBD1. Germline V lookup: CDR1 LNHDA, CDR2 SQIVND (reference sequence). The CDR3 consists of 15 residues. V dropped 7 bases and J dropped 4; count of bases not matched to a gene: 8. The CDR3 bases are TGTGCCAGTACCGTTGACAGGGGGAGGAATCAGCCCCAGCATTTT. Amino acid sequence: CASTVDRGRNQPQHF.